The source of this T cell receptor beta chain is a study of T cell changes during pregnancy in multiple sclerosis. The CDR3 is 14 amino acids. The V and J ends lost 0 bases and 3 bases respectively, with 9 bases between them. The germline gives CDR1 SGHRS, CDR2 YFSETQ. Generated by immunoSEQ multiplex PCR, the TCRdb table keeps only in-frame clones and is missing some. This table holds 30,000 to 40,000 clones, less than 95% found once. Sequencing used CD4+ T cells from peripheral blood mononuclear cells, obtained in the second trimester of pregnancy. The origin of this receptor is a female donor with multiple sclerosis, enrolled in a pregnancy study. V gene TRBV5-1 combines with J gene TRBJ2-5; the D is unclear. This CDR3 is CASSLGHTEETQYF. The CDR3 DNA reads TGCGCCAGCAGCTTGGGCCACACCGAAGAGACCCAGTACTTC.